A selection of T cell receptor beta chains follows, all from one sample in a study of T cells after somatic rescue of genetic block. Assay: immunoSEQ multiplex PCR; the TCRdb copy retains only in-frame clones and omits some. The sample gives 14,000 to 15,000 clones, approximately 76% of which show up once; around 14% is in the top ten. Material for sequencing was peripheral blood mononuclear cells (PBMCs). Receptor source: a boy aged 5-17 years. Both conserved end residues are part of each CDR3. The order of the fields is D gene, V gene, J gene, clone size, CDR3 DNA, CDR3 protein. A D gene is named only where the DNA matches it firmly. Only part of the rows carry a size: once, few, many, or a class if the clone is expanded.

>TRBD1|TRBV5-4|TRBJ1-3|once
TGTGCCAGCAGCTTAGGGGGACAGGGAGCGTGGGCCTCTGGAAACACCATATATTTT
CASSLGGQGAWASGNTIYF
>TRBD1|TRBV6-6|TRBJ1-5|.
TGTGCCAGCAGCGAGGGACAGGGGTGGGGGCAGCCCCAGCATTTT
CASSEGQGWGQPQHF
>TRBD2|TRBV19|TRBJ2-7|.
TGTGCCAGTAGTATTCATCTAGCGGGGGGCCAAAGTGAGCAGTACTTC
CASSIHLAGGQSEQYF
>.|TRBV7-9|TRBJ2-2|.
TGTGCCAGCAGCTTCCTGGCAGGGATGGACACCGGGGAGCTGTTTTTT
CASSFLAGMDTGELFF
>.|TRBV28|TRBJ2-4|.
TGTGCCAGCAGTTTAGGGGACCAAGCCAAAAACATTCAGTACTTC
CASSLGDQAKNIQYF
>TRBD1|TRBV6-6|TRBJ2-7|.
TGTGCCAGCAGTTACTCTGGGACAGGACATTACGAGCAGTACTTC
CASSYSGTGHYEQYF
>.|TRBV30|TRBJ1-5|.
TGTGCCTGGAGTGTACTTACGGGCAATCAGCCCCAGCATTTT
CAWSVLTGNQPQHF
>.|TRBV6-1|TRBJ1-5|.
TGTGCCAGCAGTGAATCCGGCCGGCTCAATCAGCCCCAGCATTTT
CASSESGRLNQPQHF
>TRBD1|TRBV19|TRBJ2-7|.
TGTGCCAGTAGCCCGGGACAGGGAGGCTACGAGCAGTACTTC
CASSPGQGGYEQYF
>TRBD2|TRBV6-6|TRBJ2-1|.
TGTGCCAGCAGTTACTCGACAGGACTAGCGGCTCAAGAGCAGTTCTTC
CASSYSTGLAAQEQFF
>.|TRBV5-6|TRBJ1-1|.
TGTGCCAGCAGCTTTAGAACCGGGGGTTTCACTGAAGCTTTCTTT
CASSFRTGGFTEAFF
>TRBD2|TRBV28|TRBJ2-2|few
TGTGCCAGCAGTTTACCCCTAGCGGGCCCCTCGGGGATGCTGTTTTTT
CASSLPLAGPSGMLFF
>TRBD1|TRBV9|TRBJ1-2|.
TGTGCCAGCAGCGCCCGATTAACTACAGGGGGCGATGGCTACACCTTC
CASSARLTTGGDGYTF
>.|TRBV27|TRBJ2-3|few
TGTGCCAGCAATCAACTTGCGGGGGCCCGCACAGATACGCAGTATTTT
CASNQLAGARTDTQYF
>TRBD1|TRBV15|TRBJ2-1|.
TGTGCCACCAGCAGAGATCTTGGGACAGGGGCCTACAATGAGCAGTTCTTC
CATSRDLGTGAYNEQFF
>TRBD2|TRBV19|TRBJ2-7|.
TGTGCCAGTAGTATGACTAGCGGGGAGACCTACGAGCAGTACTTC
CASSMTSGETYEQYF
>.|TRBV6-6|TRBJ2-7|few
TGTGCCAGCAGCGGAACGGGGCCTCCCTACGAGCAGTACTTC
CASSGTGPPYEQYF
>TRBD1|TRBV5-1|TRBJ1-2|.
TGCGCCAGCAGTTCCAGGAGGGACAGGGGAAACTATGGCTACACCTTC
CASSSRRDRGNYGYTF
>TRBD1|TRBV29-1|TRBJ1-2|few
TGCAGCGCCGGACAGGCCTCTAACTATGGCTACACCTTC
CSAGQASNYGYTF
>.|TRBV5-6|TRBJ2-6|.
TGTGCCAGCACTCTAATGGCAGCACGGCCCTTCTCTGGGGCCAACGTCCTGACTTTC
CASTLMAARPFSGANVLTF
>.|TRBV11-2|TRBJ2-3|.
TGTGCCAGCAGCTTATTAGATACGCAGTATTTT
CASSLLDTQYF
>TRBD1|TRBV6-1|TRBJ1-2|.
TGTGCCAGCAGTACCCGGGACAGGGGAGACTATGGCTACACCTTC
CASSTRDRGDYGYTF
>.|TRBV19|TRBJ2-1|once
TGTGCCAGTAGTCAATCTATGAGCTCCTACAATGAGCAGTTCTTC
CASSQSMSSYNEQFF
>TRBD2|TRBV4-1|TRBJ2-1|few
TGCGCCAGCAGCCACAGCCCCCTACTAGCGGGAGTAGGCAATGAGCAGTTCTTC
CASSHSPLLAGVGNEQFF